A selection of T cell receptor beta chains follows, all from one sample in a study of OX40 agonist ivuxolimab in advanced cancers. Libraries were prepared by immunoSEQ multiplex PCR; TCRdb keeps only in-frame clonotypes and omits some of them. The sample shows about 29,000 clones, around 84% of them seen only once. Sequenced here: CD4+ or CD8+ T cells sorted from blood, sampled in a trial of the OX40 agonist ivuxolimab. The receptors were gathered from an adult with an advanced solid tumor such as melanoma, head and neck, liver or kidney cancer. CDR3s include the opening cysteine and the closing phenylalanine or tryptophan. D genes are given only for firm matches. Size values are once, few and many counts, or a class for expanded clones, and some rows have none.

NA	NA	TRBV4-2	TRBJ2-3	CASSQGLDSTDTQYF	TGTGCCAGCAGCCAAGGACTAGATAGCACAGATACGCAGTATTTT
NA	TRBD2	TRBV2	TRBJ2-7	CASMELAGGGGQYF	TGTGCCAGCATGGAACTAGCGGGAGGGGGGGGGCAGTACTTC
NA	TRBD1	TRBV28	TRBJ1-5	CASSQGQGGIQPQHF	TGTGCCAGCAGCCAGGGACAGGGGGGTATCCAGCCCCAGCATTTT
NA	NA	TRBV25-1	TRBJ1-1	CASQEGGATEAFF	TGTGCCAGCCAAGAAGGGGGGGCGACTGAAGCTTTCTTT
NA	NA	TRBV28	TRBJ1-1	CASSRTGAMGEAFF	TGTGCCAGCAGTCGAACGGGGGCTATGGGTGAAGCTTTCTTT
NA	NA	TRBV7-2	TRBJ1-1	CASSPRQEGTSEAFF	TGTGCCAGCAGCCCCCGACAGGAGGGGACATCTGAAGCTTTCTTT
medium-sized	NA	TRBV6-5	TRBJ1-2	CASSYPHRAGYTF	TGTGCCAGCAGTTACCCCCACAGGGCTGGCTACACCTTC
NA	NA	TRBV30	TRBJ1-5	CAWSPNRNQPQHF	TGTGCCTGGAGCCCAAATAGGAATCAGCCCCAGCATTTT
NA	NA	TRBV6-5	TRBJ1-1	CASSGVETEAFF	TGTGCCAGCAGTGGAGTTGAAACTGAAGCTTTCTTT
NA	TRBD2	TRBV5-1	TRBJ2-1	CASSGTSGIWDEQFF	TGCGCCAGCAGCGGGACTAGCGGGATTTGGGATGAGCAGTTCTTC
NA	NA	TRBV28	TRBJ2-7	CASSSYRVSDF	TGTGCCAGCAGTTCGTACAGGGTGTCGGACTTC
NA	TRBD2	TRBV19	TRBJ2-3	CATGSGAFTDTQYF	TGTGCCACCGGGAGCGGGGCCTTCACAGATACGCAGTATTTT
NA	NA	TRBV5-1	TRBJ1-5	CASSFGGNQPQHF	TGCGCCAGCAGCTTTGGGGGGAATCAGCCCCAGCATTTT
NA	NA	TRBV19	TRBJ1-5	CASSRSGNQPQHF	TGTGCCAGTAGTAGGTCAGGGAATCAGCCCCAGCATTTT
NA	TRBD2	TRBV15	TRBJ2-7	CATSSERTSGSEQYF	TGTGCCACCAGCAGTGAACGGACTAGCGGGAGCGAGCAGTACTTC
once	TRBD2	TRBV7-2	TRBJ2-3	CASSLELPSGSFPQYF	TGTGCCAGCAGCTTAGAGCTTCCTAGCGGGAGTTTTCCGCAGTATTTT
NA	TRBD2	TRBV13	TRBJ2-1	CASSYGLAAYNEQFF	TGTGCCAGCAGCTACGGACTAGCGGCCTACAATGAGCAGTTCTTC
NA	NA	TRBV6-5	TRBJ2-1	CASSAGHEQFF	TGTGCCAGCAGTGCAGGCCATGAGCAGTTCTTC
NA	NA	TRBV6-1	TRBJ1-2	CASLSTREAYGYTF	TGTGCCAGCCTATCGACAAGGGAGGCGTATGGCTACACCTTC
NA	TRBD1	TRBV7-4	TRBJ2-7	CASPSRRAGTGGYYEQYF	TGTGCCAGCCCATCCCGTCGGGCTGGGACAGGGGGGTACTACGAGCAGTACTTC
NA	NA	TRBV19	TRBJ1-5	CASSWGALGNQPQHF	TGTGCCAGTAGTTGGGGAGCTTTAGGGAATCAGCCCCAGCATTTT
NA	NA	TRBV27	TRBJ1-1	CASSPWGGADTEAFF	TGTGCCAGCAGCCCCTGGGGGGGGGCGGACACTGAAGCTTTCTTT
NA	NA	TRBV28	TRBJ1-2	CASSMGTELYGYTF	TGTGCCAGCAGCATGGGGACGGAGCTCTATGGCTACACCTTC
NA	NA	TRBV6-5	TRBJ1-1	CASRPGKNTEAFF	TGTGCCAGCAGGCCGGGAAAGAACACTGAAGCTTTCTTT
NA	TRBD1	TRBV7-6	TRBJ2-1	CASSMGQGDMNEQFF	TGTGCCAGCAGCATGGGACAGGGGGATATGAATGAGCAGTTCTTC
few	NA	TRBV6-5	TRBJ2-3	CASRKGFTDTQYF	TGTGCCAGCAGAAAGGGATTCACAGATACGCAGTATTTT
NA	NA	TRBV6-6	TRBJ2-7	CASRPGTSDYEQYF	TGTGCCAGCAGGCCCGGGACATCCGACTACGAGCAGTACTTC
NA	NA	TRBV28	TRBJ1-5	CASSPVLSNQPQHF	TGTGCCAGCAGCCCCGTTCTTAGCAATCAGCCCCAGCATTTT
NA	TRBD1	TRBV7-6	TRBJ2-7	CASSVDRDTYEQYF	TGTGCCAGCAGCGTCGACAGGGACACCTACGAGCAGTACTTC
NA	NA	TRBV7-8	TRBJ2-1	CASRSGPGPASSEQFF	TGTGCCAGCAGGTCGGGCCCGGGACCAGCATCCAGTGAGCAGTTCTTC
NA	NA	TRBV2	TRBJ2-5	CARLTGETQYF	TGTGCCAGGCTGACAGGAGAGACCCAGTACTTC
NA	NA	TRBV2	TRBJ2-1	CASSEEVIIQTYNEQFF	TGTGCCAGCAGTGAAGAAGTAATCATCCAAACCTATAATGAGCAGTTCTTC
NA	NA	TRBV19	TRBJ2-5	CASSTREGALQETQYF	TGTGCCAGTAGTACCCGGGAGGGGGCCCTCCAAGAGACCCAGTACTTC
NA	TRBD2	TRBV28	TRBJ2-5	CASSGAGDFFETQYF	TGTGCCAGCTCGGGAGCGGGGGACTTCTTTGAGACCCAGTACTTC
NA	NA	TRBV6-5	TRBJ1-2	CASSGDSYGYTF	TGTGCCAGCAGTGGCGACAGCTATGGCTACACCTTC
NA	TRBD1	TRBV28	TRBJ2-7	CASSYLSGTGASYEQYF	TGTGCCAGCAGTTATTTATCCGGGACAGGTGCCTCCTACGAGCAGTACTTC
NA	NA	TRBV11-3	TRBJ1-2	CASSLDDGHYGYTF	TGTGCCAGCAGCTTAGATGACGGGCACTATGGCTACACCTTC
NA	TRBD2	TRBV9	TRBJ2-3	CASSVEGGGGTDTQYF	TGTGCCAGCAGCGTAGAAGGCGGCGGGGGGACAGATACGCAGTATTTT
NA	NA	TRBV10-2	TRBJ2-1	CASRDRSGLVNEQFF	TGCGCCAGCAGGGATCGAAGCGGCCTTGTGAATGAGCAGTTCTTC
NA	NA	TRBV6-5	TRBJ2-7	CASSPNGLLFYEQYF	TGTGCCAGCAGCCCAAACGGCCTTCTCTTCTACGAGCAGTACTTC
NA	TRBD2	TRBV5-4	TRBJ2-5	CASSLAASGGPAQYF	TGTGCCAGCAGCTTGGCCGCTAGCGGGGGGCCTGCCCAGTACTTC
few	NA	TRBV4-2	TRBJ2-3	CASSQDRGSLHTQYF	TGTGCCAGCAGCCAAGATCGGGGGTCTCTTCATACGCAGTATTTT
NA	NA	TRBV20-1	TRBJ2-7	CSAPAYEQYF	TGCAGTGCTCCTGCCTACGAGCAGTACTTC
NA	NA	TRBV6-6	TRBJ1-4	CASSYTRIDEKLFF	TGTGCCAGCAGTTACACACGTATAGATGAAAAACTGTTTTTT
NA	NA	TRBV5-1	TRBJ2-7	CASAIGGYYEQYF	TGCGCCAGCGCTATTGGCGGCTACTACGAGCAGTACTTC
NA	NA	TRBV11-3	TRBJ1-1	CASSFRGAVMNTEAFF	TGTGCCAGCAGCTTCAGAGGGGCCGTGATGAACACTGAAGCTTTCTTT
medium-sized	NA	TRBV6-9	TRBJ1-2	CASSYLGVDGYTF	TGTGCCAGCAGTTACTTAGGGGTCGATGGCTACACCTTC
NA	TRBD1	TRBV18	TRBJ2-1	CASSSTPGQGHNEQFF	TGTGCCAGCTCATCCACGCCGGGACAGGGCCACAATGAGCAGTTCTTC
once	NA	TRBV7-3	TRBJ2-1	CASSLRLHNEQFF	TGTGCCAGCAGCTTAAGGCTACACAATGAGCAGTTCTTC
NA	TRBD2	TRBV18	TRBJ2-3	CASSPQQREGVDTQYF	TGTGCCAGCTCACCACAGCAGCGGGAGGGGGTGGATACGCAGTATTTT
NA	NA	TRBV5-6	TRBJ2-5	CASSLVRDPTSRETQYF	TGTGCCAGCAGCTTGGTCAGGGACCCAACCTCCCGGGAGACCCAGTACTTC
NA	NA	TRBV27	TRBJ2-7	CASSKRTSSPSYEQYF	TGTGCCAGCAGTAAAAGGACATCCTCTCCCTCCTACGAGCAGTACTTC
NA	NA	TRBV7-9	TRBJ1-5	CASSSGGDQPQHF	TGTGCCAGCAGCTCTGGGGGTGATCAGCCCCAGCATTTT
NA	TRBD2	TRBV13	TRBJ2-1	CASRTRGLAGEQFF	TGTGCCAGCAGAACCCGGGGACTAGCGGGCGAGCAGTTCTTC
NA	NA	TRBV5-1	TRBJ2-1	CASSLVSYNEQFF	TGCGCCAGCAGCTTGGTGTCCTACAATGAGCAGTTCTTC
NA	TRBD1	TRBV30	TRBJ1-2	CAWSAKGAYGYTF	TGTGCCTGGAGTGCCAAGGGGGCCTATGGCTACACCTTC
once	TRBD1	TRBV11-2	TRBJ2-3	CASSRDRVGDTQYF	TGTGCCAGCAGCCGTGACAGGGTTGGAGATACGCAGTATTTT
NA	NA	TRBV19	TRBJ1-2	CASSMDTEGSRYTF	TGTGCCAGTAGTATGGACACAGAGGGATCACGCTACACCTTC
NA	NA	TRBV7-9	TRBJ2-3	CASSLVGGTDTQYF	TGTGCCAGCAGCTTAGTGGGGGGCACAGATACGCAGTATTTT